These T cell receptor beta chains were read from a single sample in a study of early T cells in non-severe SARS-CoV-2 infection. From the 5' RACE reads, TCRdb called clonotypes with MiXCR, one entry per CDR3 protein. The table records 97,000 or so distinct CDR3 sequences, over 10% of them present only once. Sample: whole blood. The origin of the receptors is an adult who was a healthcare worker with PCR-confirmed SARS-CoV-2 infection or an uninfected control (not recorded which). The CDR3 runs from the conserved cysteine through the conserved F or W. The order of the fields is clone size, D gene, V gene, J gene, CDR3 protein, CDR3 DNA. The D gene is left open where the match is weak. Not every row has a clone size; where given, it reads once, few, many or a size class.

many	.	TRBV21-1	TRBJ2-7	CASSTYPGTHNYEQYF	TGTGCCAGCAGCACTTATCCCGGGACCCACAACTACGAGCAGTACTTC
.	.	TRBV11-2	TRBJ2-1	CASSLAPKIHPSYNEQFF	TGTGCCAGCAGCTTAGCCCCAAAGATCCACCCCTCCTACAATGAGCAGTTCTTC
.	.	TRBV20-1	TRBJ2-3	CSARDIAKADTQYF	TGCAGTGCTAGAGATATAGCGAAGGCAGATACGCAGTATTTT
.	.	TRBV28	TRBJ2-3	CASSLYIGESTDTQYF	TGTGCCAGCAGTTTATATATAGGGGAAAGCACAGATACGCAGTATTTT
.	.	TRBV10-2	TRBJ2-2	CASSLGVGELFF	TGCGCCAGCAGCTTAGGGGTTGGGGAGCTGTTTTTT
many	TRBD1	TRBV18	TRBJ1-4	CASSADRESEKLFF	TGTGCCAGCTCAGCTGACAGGGAGAGTGAAAAACTGTTTTTT
few	TRBD1	TRBV13	TRBJ1-1	CASSPIGQDDTEAFF	TGTGCCAGCAGCCCAATTGGACAGGACGACACTGAAGCTTTTTTT
many	.	TRBV7-9	TRBJ1-2	CASSLTDAGYTF	TGTGCCAGCAGCTTAACAGACGCTGGCTACACCTTC
.	.	TRBV7-2	TRBJ2-3	CASSLEFTDTQYF	TGTGCCAGCAGCTTAGAATTCACAGATACGCAGTATTTT
.	.	TRBV6-5	TRBJ2-5	CASSPTVTGRETQYF	TGTGCCAGCAGTCCCACAGTGACAGGGAGGGAGACCCAGTACTTC
few	.	TRBV28	TRBJ1-5	CASSLVVQSNQPQHF	TGTGCCAGCAGCTTAGTCGTTCAGAGCAATCAGCCCCAGCATTTT
.	TRBD2	TRBV20-1	TRBJ2-1	CSANTGTRLANEQFF	TGCAGTGCTAACACCGGGACTAGATTAGCGAATGAGCAGTTCTTC
.	.	TRBV7-9	TRBJ2-4	CASSPGRGQWKNIQYF	TGTGCCAGCAGCCCCGGGAGGGGGCAATGGAAAAACATTCAGTACTTC
.	.	TRBV28	TRBJ1-1	CASIEGMNTEAFF	TGTGCCAGCATCGAGGGAATGAACACTGAAGCTTTCTTT
.	.	TRBV20-1	TRBJ2-1	CSARDEWHEQFF	TGCAGTGCTAGAGATGAATGGCATGAGCAGTTCTTC
few	TRBD2	TRBV11-2	TRBJ2-5	CASSLDRGGSGSSETQYF	TGTGCCAGCAGCTTAGATCGTGGTGGTAGCGGGAGTTCAGAGACCCAGTACTTC
.	.	TRBV10-1	TRBJ1-1	CASSEGSDTEAFF	TGCGCCAGCAGTGAAGGGAGTGACACTGAAGCTTTCTTT
.	.	TRBV11-2	TRBJ2-2	CASSLGGITGELFF	TGTGCCAGCAGCTTAGGCGGGATTACCGGGGAGCTGTTTTTT
many	TRBD2	TRBV20-1	TRBJ2-7	CSASGLAGDPSAYEQYF	TGCAGTGCTAGCGGACTAGCGGGAGACCCCTCGGCATACGAGCAGTACTTC
.	TRBD2	TRBV5-5	TRBJ2-1	CASSLEPSGNCNEQFF	TGTGCCAGCAGCTTGGAACCTAGCGGGAATTGCAATGAGCAGTTCTTC
few	TRBD1	TRBV12-3/TRBV12-4	TRBJ2-1	CASSLGTGFNEQFF	TGTGCCAGCAGTTTGGGGACAGGGTTTAATGAGCAGTTCTTC
few	TRBD1	TRBV10-3	TRBJ1-6	CAASRGMNSPLHF	TGTGCCGCCAGCAGGGGGATGAATTCACCCCTCCACTTT
many	.	TRBV5-6	TRBJ1-1	CASRDSGTEAFF	TGTGCCAGCCGCGACTCCGGCACTGAAGCTTTCTTT
.	.	TRBV30	TRBJ2-2	CAWVPPSRELFF	TGTGCCTGGGTTCCCCCTTCACGGGAGCTGTTTTTT
.	.	TRBV12-3/TRBV12-4	TRBJ2-7	CASTQGAGEQYF	TGTGCCAGCACACAGGGCGCGGGCGAGCAGTACTTC
many	.	TRBV7-6	TRBJ2-6	CASSLAQGSGANVLTF	TGTGCCAGCAGCTTAGCGCAGGGGTCTGGGGCCAACGTCCTGACTTTC
few	TRBD2	TRBV3-1	TRBJ2-3	CASSLGLDTDTQYF	TGTGCCAGCAGCCTGGGACTAGACACAGATACGCAGTATTTT
few	.	TRBV5-4	TRBJ2-1	CASSSGLDYNEQFF	TGTGCCAGCAGCTCGGGACTTGACTACAATGAGCAGTTCTTC
few	TRBD2	TRBV7-9	TRBJ2-1	CASSLETAGGEKFF	TGTGCCAGCAGCTTAGAAACCGCGGGAGGTGAGAAGTTCTTC